This T cell receptor (beta chain) is from a study of cytomegalovirus exposure and HLA in healthy donors (dated by TCRdb to about 2017). Regarding the complete study: According to an earlier analysis of several hundred of the donors, roughly 180 million T cells yielded 117 million unique TCR beta sequences and about 300 Gb of sequence data. An early release that covered 500 to 800 HLA-typed donors contained about 300 gigabases of sequencing data and 80 million or so unique TCR sequences. To predict cytomegalovirus infection status, the study brought together high-throughput TCR immunosequencing, statistical association of individual TCRs with disease status, and machine learning. A later genetic analysis used genome-wide SNP genotypes for about 60% of the 666 donors, treating that subset as a discovery cohort. Rather than drawing on any new phenotypic data, the later analysis identified candidate immune exposures from TCR beta sequences and the way those sequences occurred across donors. Every discovery cohort repertoire had been produced on one sequencing platform. In addition to the first cohort of around 670 subjects, a separate validation cohort of under 150 different subjects was used. The number of typed donors differed by locus: about 629-630 for A, B, C, DRB1 and DQB1; 500 to 550 for DQA1; over 600 for DPA1; and 400 to 480 for DPB1. Both class I and class II loci were covered by HLA typing, at four-digit resolution. Roughly five DR-DQ haplotypes were treated as single units for association and clustering because of strong linkage in the cohort. Donor age, sex, ethnicity and CMV serostatus were compiled together with the repertoire data. The study used immunosequencing to profile the T cell repertoires of several hundred subjects and linked those repertoires to cytomegalovirus serostatus. Among some 400 genotyped donors of the cohort, an average of about 220,000 unique TCR beta nucleotide sequences was sequenced per donor, of which roughly 17% were non-productive. Of the roughly 400 genotyped donors, over 80% were placed in the genetic ancestry cluster associated with self-reported Caucasian donors. To study patterns of TCR occurrence, a later analysis re-analyzed previously published TCR beta repertoires from around 700 donors and added high-resolution HLA genotyping. An earlier analysis of some 600 of the donors applied high-throughput TCR beta sequencing to assess whether each TCR beta V gene segment acted as functional or pseudogenic. The study aimed to test whether signatures of past pathogen exposure could be identified by cataloging public T cell receptors.

The cohort was made up of 666 healthy bone marrow donors. At the time of sampling, every cohort member was nominally healthy, though immune exposures that went unrecorded were likely present. The donor tested CMV seropositive, placing the donor among the 289 seropositive members of the cohort. Each donor provided a peripheral blood sample, and peripheral blood mononuclear cells were used for TCR beta sequencing. Genomic DNA was extracted from the blood cell samples with the Qiagen DNeasy Blood Extraction Kit. Beyond this particular receptor, the publication reports: A further reported finding was that TCR beta sequences accurately predicted the HLA-A and HLA-B alleles for most subjects in the first cohort. Most TCR sequences were observed very rarely across donors, whereas some public TCRs were present in many individuals. A total of some 180 TCR beta chains were listed by the study as associated with cytomegalovirus. This cohort had only TCR beta chains sequenced, and the lack of alpha or paired-chain data limited which features could be detected. In a later analysis, HLA-associated TCR beta chains were found to be more clonally expanded and to have lower generation probabilities than equally common non-associated chains. According to the authors, the approach could potentially be generalized to other disease states and immunological phenotypes. For the cohort, immune exposure information was limited to CMV serostatus. Some IMGT-functional V segments, including TRBV6-2 and TRBV6-3, could not be distinguished by the 87-base-pair reads and were therefore excluded. In a later analysis, several top co-occurrence clusters were reported to appear linked to parvovirus B19, influenza, CMV and Epstein-Barr virus. A later analysis found that most CMV-associated TCR beta chains appeared HLA-restricted, with HLA associations seemingly driven largely by CMV exposure. When HLA alleles, especially DR and DQ, strongly co-occurred, attributing TCR associations to individual alleles was difficult. Because HLA typing was missing for some donors at each locus, association tests included only the typed subset. A later genetic analysis associated a missense DCLRE1C variant with V-gene and J-gene trimming of TCR beta chains, and an independent cohort replicated the association. A cluster of highly shared sequence variants was judged likely to be a technical artifact of the sequencing pipeline. In a later analysis, TCR association rates were found to vary across HLA loci, with the most associated TCRs seen for DRB1 alleles and the fewest for HLA-C alleles. The earlier analysis of 587 of the donors excluded 15 to 20 rarely observed V segments, including chromosome 9 orphons, because counts were too low. The presence/absence analyses assumed that sequencing depth was roughly uniform across donors, and that assumption may not be true. The classifier was reported to diagnose cytomegalovirus status with high specificity and sensitivity in both the original cohort and the validation cohort. A few of the identified cytomegalovirus-associated TCR beta chains were confirmed in vitro to be specific for cytomegalovirus antigens. In an earlier analysis of 587 of the donors, most TCR beta V segments appeared in productive rearrangements about 90% or about 30% of the time, broadly matching IMGT annotations. Compared with the 666-donor mean, donors in an Asian-associated ancestry cluster had fewer N-insertions in productive TCRs, according to a later genetic analysis. At a false discovery rate of 0.05, a later analysis linked 15,000 to 20,000 TCR beta sequences to specific HLA alleles. Correlated functional status among segregating V segments might be attributable to linkage disequilibrium, but an unknown experimental factor could not be ruled out.

Details on this clone: Its antigen is unknown. Base quality data are lacking; no much larger clone is found one base away.

Taken from cysteine to phenylalanine, the CDR3 has 16 residues. Only the CDR3 part of the read is kept: 48 bases, read in frame from the first base. V sheds 0 bases and J sheds 2 bases, leaving 11 bases between their ends. The germline V gene encodes CDR1 SEHNR and CDR2 FQNEAQ (reference sequence). Libraries were constructed by the immunoSEQ multiplex PCR assay. For the multiplex PCR, a mixture combining 60 forward primers for TCR Vbeta segments and 13 reverse primers for TCR Jbeta segments was used. A multiplex PCR assay on genomic DNA amplified the CDR3 region of rearranged TCR beta genes. The Illumina HiSeq System was used to sequence the amplified TCR beta libraries as 87-base-pair reads. Under the source paper's analysis protocol: A later analysis counted some 80 million unique TCR beta chains across the 666 repertoires, and some 11 million of these chains were shared by at least two donors. A nearest-neighbor algorithm error-corrected the raw reads and collapsed the reads into unique sequences, merging closely related sequences to remove PCR and sequencing errors. V, D and J gene segments were assigned by aligning CDR3 sequences to IMGT reference sequences. For a sequence to be retained, a match of at least six nucleotides was required to both a V gene segment and a J gene segment. Rearrangements were called productive when the CDR3 lacked stop codons and stayed in frame with V and J; all others were non-productive. CDR3 was defined by IMGT convention, running from the second conserved V-encoded cysteine to the conserved J-encoded phenylalanine. The earlier analysis of about 620 of the donors excluded sequences that lacked an unambiguous match to a single V gene segment. In an earlier analysis of almost 600 of the donors, a V segment was called functional when productive rearrangements were above 56.7%, and segregating when the standard deviation between donors exceeded 5%. A statistical classification framework was built for diagnosing cytomegalovirus status from the catalog of TCR beta chain sequences. In a later analysis, TCR nucleotide sequences were compared against IMGT/GENE-DB human TR gene sequences so that V and J genes could be assigned. A later analysis assigned CDR3 sequences and most-parsimonious VDJ recombination scenarios with the TCRdist pipeline. In a later analysis, every TCR beta chain was defined by the combination of its CDR3 amino acid sequence and its V-gene family, and reads without a unique V-gene family were dropped. As a way to deal with suspected cross-contamination and a sequencing artifact, a later analysis dropped approximately 570 nucleotide sequences that were highly shared and had low generation probability. In a later analysis, a clonal expansion index for each public chain was calculated from normalized within-repertoire ranks of inferred template counts. A later analysis computed generation probabilities with a VDJ recombination model fitted to out-of-frame rearrangements, and checked the results against IGoR. In a later analysis, hypergeometric tests were used to score TCR-TCR, TCR-HLA and TCR-CMV co-occurrence, with a repertoire-size bias correction applied to TCR pairs. In a later analysis, false discovery rates were estimated by permuting HLA or CMV assignments 20 times. In a later analysis, co-occurring TCRs were grouped using DBSCAN, and TCRdist sequence similarity was added for clustering within HLA-allele-positive subsets. Repertoires with fewer than 30,000 or more than 120,000 public chains, plus five repertoires with anomalous nucleotide sharing, were excluded from co-occurrence clustering. TCRdb stores this immuneACCESS table with in-frame sequences only. Part of the clones is absent; in the studies checked, under half of the shortfall reflects unresolved V genes, and no reason is known for the rest. From that table come the V and J calls and clone size; the DNA was used to work out D and trimming. This sample holds 95,000 to 150,000 clones; about three quarters were observed only once. 2.5% to 3% of the sample is taken by the ten largest.

This chain joins TRBV7-9 to TRBJ1-3; TRBD1 could be the D gene, as 6 bases match. This TCR was sampled from a woman in her 40s in good health and CMV-seropositive. Sequencing was carried out using PBMCs. The CDR3 in this case is CASSLASRGAGNTIYF. The DNA sequence reads TGTGCCAGCAGCTTAGCGAGCAGGGGCGCTGGAAACACCATATATTTT.